These 29 T cell receptor beta chains were all obtained from the same sample, sequenced in a study of cytomegalovirus exposure and HLA in healthy donors. Primers for the PCR totalled 60 Vbeta and 13 Jbeta. The protocol was immunoSEQ multiplex PCR, while the TCRdb copy is restricted to in-frame clones and leaves out a portion. The sample has roughly 140,000 clones, around 78% seen once. Sequenced material: PBMCs. The origin of the receptors is a woman under 30 in good health and CMV-seropositive.

The gene calls are TRBV2 and TRBJ2-5, with TRBD1 matching 7 bases. The end of the DNA aligns better with TRBJ2-7, so the J call may be wrong. Germline V gene data show CDR1 as SNHLY and CDR2 as FYNNEI. The CDR3 totals 14 residues. CDR3 DNA sequence: TGTGCCTCGCACAGAGGGGGCCCTGACTACGAGCAGTACTTC. Amino acid sequence: CASHRGGPDYEQYF.

This clone was found once. The J gene is TRBJ2-5, the V gene TRBV6-6, with D unclear. V lost 8 bases and J lost 4, with 14 bases in between. Germline CDR1 reads MNHNY; CDR2 reads SVGAGI (reference sequence). The CDR3 is 13 residues long. The CDR3 spells CASRGFGPETQYF. The CDR3 DNA sequence: TGTGCCAGCCGAGGTTTTGGCCCAGAGACCCAGTACTTC.

The chain has TRBV7-9 and TRBJ1-3, with D uncertain. This CDR3 contains 15 residues. The germline V gene has CDR1 SEHNR and CDR2 FQNEAQ (reference sequence). V lost 1 base and J 4 bases, leaving 11 bases between the germline ends. CDR3 nucleotides: TGTGCCAGCAGCTTAGGAGGGAGGGCCGGAAACACCATATATTTT. Translating gives CASSLGGRAGNTIYF.

The chain carries TRBV5-6 and TRBJ1-4; 9 positions match TRBD1. V was pared by 4 bases and J by 7 bases, with 8 bases of the junction left unmatched. The CDR3 contains 15 residues. Germline V gives CDR1 SGHDT, CDR2 YYEEEE. CDR3: CASSQGQGIFEKLFF. CDR3 in DNA: TGTGCCAGCAGCCAGGGACAGGGAATTTTTGAAAAACTGTTTTTT.

The chain recombines TRBV19 with TRBJ1-5; 9 bases are a match to TRBD1. CDR1 and CDR2 (germline): LNHDA, SQIVND (reference sequence). The CDR3 is 15 residues long. V lost 8 bases, J lost 4 bases, and 9 bases stayed unmatched. The CDR3 coding sequence is TGTGCCAGTCAATTCTGGGACAGGGCTAATCAGCCCCAGCATTTT. It encodes CASQFWDRANQPQHF.

The chain links TRBV25-1 to TRBJ2-5; TRBD2 is a possible D gene (6 bases). Germline V lookup: CDR1 MGHDK, CDR2 SYGVNS. This CDR3 has 14 residues. V was pared by 5 bases and J by 2 bases, with 12 bases between. The CDR3, as DNA: TGTGCCAGCAGTTTGGGGGGAGTTCAAGAGACCCAGTACTTC. It yields the protein CASSLGGVQETQYF.

This chain connects TRBV28 to TRBJ1-5; D is perhaps TRBD1 (5 bases). Germline V gives CDR1 MDHEN, CDR2 SYDVKM. This CDR3 spans 12 amino acids. Between the trimmed V and J ends, which lost 5 bases and 8 bases, there was a span of 10 bases. The CDR3 sequence: CASSQGSEPQHF. In DNA, the CDR3 is TGTGCCAGCAGTCAGGGTAGTGAGCCCCAGCATTTT.

The rearrangement links TRBV7-7 to TRBJ2-5; no definite D call. V dropped 1 base and J dropped 6 bases, with 12 bases sitting between them. This CDR3 has 14 amino acids. Germline V gives CDR1 SSHAT, CDR2 FNYEAQ (reference sequence). DNA of the CDR3: TGTGCCAGCAGCTTAGACTCAGGTGGAAAGACCCAGTACTTC. As protein: CASSLDSGGKTQYF.

There are a few counts of this clone. The identical CDR3 is also encoded by other nucleotide sequences in the sample. Here the CDR3 DNA reads TGTGCCAGCAGCCCGACAGGAGCAAATGAAAAACTGTTTTTT. Encoded protein: CASSPTGANEKLFF. The rearrangement joins TRBV2 to TRBJ1-4; D possibly corresponds to TRBD1 (6 bases). The CDR3 totals 14 residues. Trimming removed 6 bases at V and 5 bases at J, with 13 bases between. The V gene's germline CDR1 is SNHLY and CDR2 FYNNEI.

CDR3 amino acids: CASRDGWGGLSNQPQHF. The CDR3 DNA reads as TGTGCCAGCAGGGACGGGTGGGGCGGTCTCAGCAATCAGCCCCAGCATTTT. The chain carries TRBV5-8 and TRBJ1-5, with D perhaps matching TRBD1 (5 bases). V was trimmed by 5 bases and J by 1 base, leaving 19 bases between them. This CDR3 region has 17 residues. CDR1 and CDR2 (germline): SGHTS, YDEGEE.

The CDR3 here is CASGRSGANVLTF. The CDR3 bases are TGTGCCAGCGGTCGCTCTGGGGCCAACGTCCTGACTTTC. The chain links TRBV19 to TRBJ2-6; D is unclear. This CDR3 is built from 13 residues. Per the germline V gene, CDR1 is LNHDA and CDR2 is SQIVND (reference sequence). Trimming took off 9 bases at V and 0 bases at J, with 6 bases between the two ends.

The chain employs TRBV9 and TRBJ2-1; 8 nucleotides agree with TRBD1. This CDR3 is built from 17 residues. The germline V gene encodes CDR1 SGDLS and CDR2 YYNGEE. V dropped 3 bases and J dropped 0; count of bases not matched to a gene: 8. CDR3 sequence reads: CASSAGGGASSYNEQFF. For the CDR3, the DNA is TGTGCCAGCAGCGCAGGGGGCGGGGCGAGCTCCTACAATGAGCAGTTCTTC. The full variable domain, completed using reference TRBV9 and TRBJ2-1, is DSGVTQTPKHLITATGQRVTLRCSPRSGDLSVYWYQQSLDQGLQFLIQYYNGEERAKGNILERFSAQQFPDLHSELNLSSLELGDSALYFCASSAGGGASSYNEQFFGPGTRLTVL.

The V call is TRBV6-6, the J call TRBJ1-1, with TRBD1 as a possible D gene (6 bases). V lost 5 bases and J lost 0, with 10 bases in between. Germline CDR1 reads MNHNY; CDR2 reads SVGAGI (reference sequence). The CDR3 totals 14 residues. For the CDR3, the DNA is TGTGCCAGCAGTACCGACAGGTTGAACACTGAAGCTTTCTTT. Its protein product is CASSTDRLNTEAFF.

This clone was counted a few times. This specimen includes other DNA sequences encoding the same CDR3. V and J are TRBV18 and TRBJ1-2; 8 bases are a match to TRBD1. V lost 3 bases and J lost 2; bases outside the gene matches: 2. The CDR3 length is 14 residues. Germline V gene sequence: CDR1 KGHSH, CDR2 LQKENI. The DNA of the CDR3 is TGTGCCAGCTCACCCGACAGGGGCAACTATGGCTACACCTTC. Its protein product is CASSPDRGNYGYTF. Supplemented by reference TRBV18 and TRBJ1-2, the full variable domain reads NAGVMQNPRHLVRRRGQEARLRCSPMKGHSHVYWYRQLPEEGLKFMVYLQKENIIDESGMPKERFSAEFPKEGPSILRIQQVVRGDSAAYFCASSPDRGNYGYTFGSGTRLTVV.

The chain is built from TRBV19 and TRBJ1-5; D gene uncertain. The germline gives CDR1 LNHDA, CDR2 SQIVND (reference sequence). Trimming removed 5 bases at V and 0 bases at J, with 8 bases between. There are 14 residues in the CDR3. CDR3 DNA: TGTGCCAGTAGTTTAGTTTATAGCAATCAGCCCCAGCATTTT. This gives the protein CASSLVYSNQPQHF.

J is TRBJ1-3 and V is TRBV27, with D uncertain. Germline CDR1 reads MNHEY; CDR2 reads SMNVEV (reference sequence). The CDR3 totals 15 residues. The ends were cut back, 5 bases at V and 4 bases at J, with 15 bases in the middle. CDR3 nucleotides: TGTGCCAGCAGTCTAAGCGGACTTGGGGGAAACACCATATATTTT. Protein: CASSLSGLGGNTIYF.

V and J are TRBV11-2 and TRBJ2-5, with D tentatively TRBD1 (5 bases). In germline, CDR1 is SGHAT, CDR2 FQNNGV. This CDR3 region has 15 residues. The V end was cut by 1 base, the J end by 4 bases, with 13 bases between. CDR3 DNA sequence: TGTGCCAGCAGCTTAGTTCTAAGGGGCGGAGAGACCCAGTACTTC. It yields the protein CASSLVLRGGETQYF.

This clone was seen a handful of times. The chain links TRBV5-1 to TRBJ2-3; the match to TRBD1 covers 8 bases. The junction had 8 bases not matched to a gene; V was cut back by 1 base and J by 4 bases. CDR1 is SGHRS, CDR2 YFSETQ, per germline. The CDR3 is 16 residues long. The DNA of the CDR3 is TGCGCCAGCAGCTTGCCCCAGGGGGCGGGCGCAGATACGCAGTATTTT. As protein: CASSLPQGAGADTQYF.

J is TRBJ2-7 and V is TRBV5-8; 7 bases fit TRBD2. The CDR3 is 16 amino acids. CDR1 is SGHTS and CDR2 is YDEGEE in the germline V gene. V trimming: 0 bases; J trimming: 2 bases; junction bases outside the gene matches: 8. In DNA, the CDR3 is TGTGCCAGCAGCTTGGACCCAGCGGGGAAACCCTACGAGCAGTACTTC. Amino acid sequence: CASSLDPAGKPYEQYF.

The chain uses TRBV18 and TRBJ2-3, with TRBD1 matching 7 bases. Germline V CDR1 and CDR2: KGHSH, LQKENI. Trimming cost V 3 bases and J 1 base; bases outside gene matches: 4. The length of the CDR3 is 15 residues. CDR3 region: CASSPQTGGTDTQYF. The DNA for the CDR3 is TGTGCCAGCTCACCCCAAACAGGGGGCACAGATACGCAGTATTTT.

This chain joins TRBV4-1 and TRBJ2-3; tentative D call: TRBD1 (6 bases). Germline values: CDR1 MGHRA, CDR2 YSYEKL. V gave up 0 bases and J gave up 8 bases, with 15 bases separating them. CDR3 length: 15 residues. The CDR3 DNA reads TGCGCCAGCAGCCAAGAGGGGGCCTTGGTGGGTACGCAGTATTTT. Its translation is CASSQEGALVGTQYF.

This chain links TRBV2 with TRBJ2-1, with 10 positions matching TRBD1. Trimming took 5 bases from V and 10 from J; bases not matched to a gene: 11. The CDR3 is 15 amino acids. Germline-derived CDR1 and CDR2 are SNHLY and FYNNEI. The DNA of the CDR3 is TGTGCCAGCAGTACCCGGGACAGGGGACTCGGAGAGCAGTTCTTC. It yields the protein CASSTRDRGLGEQFF. Variable domain in full (rest from reference TRBV2 and TRBJ2-1): EPEVTQTPSHQVTQMGQEVILRCVPISNHLYFYWYRQILGQKVEFLVSFYNNEISEKSEIFDDQFSVERPDGSNFTLKIRSTKLEDSAMYFCASSTRDRGLGEQFFGPGTRLTVL.

The chain is built from TRBV5-6 and TRBJ2-3; D uncertain. The V end was cut by 0 bases, the J end by 2 bases, with 7 bases between. In germline, CDR1 is SGHDT, CDR2 YYEEEE. CDR3 length equals 14 residues. The CDR3 sequence: CASSLVADTDTQYF. The CDR3 coding sequence is TGTGCCAGCAGCTTGGTAGCAGACACAGATACGCAGTATTTT.

The chain links TRBV10-3 to TRBJ1-2, with a weak D call TRBD1 (6 bases). CDR3 length: 13 residues. Between the trimmed V and J ends, which lost 6 bases and 8 bases, there was a span of 16 bases. Germline V gene lookup returns CDR1 ENHRY and CDR2 SYGVKD. The CDR3 region is CAIRDSQDFGYTF. The CDR3 nucleotides read TGTGCCATCAGGGACAGTCAGGATTTCGGCTACACCTTC.

The chain has TRBV6-1 and TRBJ1-6, with D perhaps TRBD1 (5 bases). The CDR3 covers 15 residues. V lost 7 bases and J lost 4, with 14 bases in between. The germline gives CDR1 MNHNS, CDR2 SASEGT. The CDR3, as DNA: TGTGCCAGCACGACCTCAGGGCTGTATAATTCACCCCTCCACTTT. Encoded protein: CASTTSGLYNSPLHF.

This chain joins TRBV29-1 and TRBJ2-3; D possibly corresponds to TRBD2 (5 bases). The CDR3 covers 13 residues. V lost 7 bases to trimming and J lost 6 bases, with 17 bases between them. Looked up from germline, CDR1 is SQVTM and CDR2 is ANQGSEA. For the CDR3, the DNA is TGCAGCGGCTCAAGAGGGTCGGCGGATACGCAGTATTTT. Its translation: CSGSRGSADTQYF.

This clone was counted between two and nine times. The V call is TRBV4-3, the J call TRBJ2-5, with a weak D call TRBD2 (6 bases). Trimming removed 0 bases at V and 3 bases at J, with 14 bases between. CDR1 and CDR2 (germline): LGHNA, YSLEER. This CDR3 spans 16 amino acids. The CDR3 loop is CASSQDIRAGKETQYF. The DNA of the CDR3 is TGCGCCAGCAGCCAAGATATAAGGGCGGGGAAAGAGACCCAGTACTTC.

The rearrangement uses TRBV4-1 and TRBJ2-1; TRBD2 matches at 8 bases. The CDR3 sequence is 17 residues long. The germline V gene encodes CDR1 MGHRA and CDR2 YSYEKL. V dropped 4 bases and J dropped 4; count of bases not matched to a gene: 12. The DNA of the CDR3 is TGCGCCAGCAGCCGGGAAGGAAGCGGGGGCATGTACAATGAGCAGTTCTTC. Translation: CASSREGSGGMYNEQFF.

V gene TRBV19 combines with J gene TRBJ2-5, with 8 positions matching TRBD2. The germline gives CDR1 LNHDA, CDR2 SQIVND (reference sequence). The V and J ends lost 7 bases and 4 bases, in that order; junction bases with no gene match: 2. The CDR3 totals 12 residues. CDR3 nucleotide sequence: TGTGCCAGTACCGCGGGGGGAGAGACCCAGTACTTC. Its translation: CASTAGGETQYF.